These 8 T cell receptor beta chains came from one sample sequenced in a study of blood T cell repertoires in COVID-19. The data were produced by immunoSEQ multiplex PCR, yet TCRdb's version contains in-frame clones alone and is incomplete. The sample carries some 150,000 clones, 84% recorded once. Material: peripheral blood. These receptors came from a woman aged 70 to 79 with COVID-19, enrolled during active disease.

The rearrangement links TRBV7-9 to TRBJ2-7, with TRBD2 as a possible D gene (6 bases). The ends were cut back, 3 bases at V and 7 bases at J, with 13 bases in the middle. Germline V gives CDR1 SEHNR, CDR2 FQNEAQ (reference sequence). The CDR3 sequence is 13 residues long. For the CDR3, the DNA is TGTGCCAGCAGCTTGTCAATCGGGACTGAGCAGTACTTC. Residues: CASSLSIGTEQYF.

This chain joins TRBV30 and TRBJ2-7; TRBD2 matches 9 bases. With 4 bases clipped from V and 0 bases from J, the junction kept 13 bases outside the gene matches. CDR1 is GTSNPN and CDR2 is SVGIG in the germline V gene (reference sequence). CDR3 length: 17 amino acids. The CDR3 reads CAWTPAGGRLSSYEQYV. CDR3 DNA sequence: TGTGCCTGGACCCCAGCGGGGGGAAGACTAAGCTCCTACGAGCAGTACGTC.

The chain couples TRBV7-9 to TRBJ2-1; TRBD1 might be the D (6 bases). The CDR3 covers 15 residues. The ends were cut back, 5 bases at V and 8 bases at J, with 19 bases in the middle. Per the germline V gene, CDR1 is SEHNR and CDR2 is FQNEAQ (reference sequence). The CDR3 protein is CASSNGQFLMDEQFF. The CDR3 region has the DNA TGTGCCAGCAGCAATGGACAGTTCCTTATGGATGAGCAGTTCTTC.

The genes are TRBV6-5 and TRBJ1-1; 7 bases are shared with TRBD1. The V and J ends lost 0 bases and 4 bases, in that order; junction bases with no gene match: 5. The CDR3 extends over 15 amino acids. Germline V gene sequence: CDR1 MNHEY, CDR2 SVGAGI. The CDR3 coding sequence is TGTGCCAGCAGTTACTCGAGTTCAGGGGGCACTGAAGCTTTCTTT. This encodes CASSYSSSGGTEAFF.

The CDR3 coding sequence is TGCGCCAGCAGCGTAACCCGGGACTCCAGCACAGATACGCAGTATTTT. Encoded protein: CASSVTRDSSTDTQYF. J is TRBJ2-3 and V is TRBV5-1; perhaps TRBD2 as D (6 bases). V gave up 4 bases and J gave up 0 bases, with 15 bases separating them. CDR1 SGHRS and CDR2 YFSETQ come from the germline V gene. The CDR3 length is 16 residues.

The chain joins TRBV27 to TRBJ2-2; 8 bases match TRBD1. Germline-derived CDR1 and CDR2 are MNHEY and SMNVEV (reference sequence). The CDR3 totals 17 residues. The junction had 15 bases not matched to a gene; V was cut back by 3 bases and J by 9 bases. The CDR3 DNA reads TGTGCCAGCAGTTTTACCATCCCCGGACAGGGCCTAAGGGAGCTGTTTTTT. It yields the protein CASSFTIPGQGLRELFF.

The chain uses TRBV19 and TRBJ1-1, with 8 bases fitting TRBD1. Germline V gene lookup returns CDR1 LNHDA and CDR2 SQIVND (reference sequence). The CDR3 spans 14 residues. V dropped 6 bases and J dropped 6; count of bases not matched to a gene: 9. CDR3 in amino acids: CASREGTGRSEAFF. The DNA of the CDR3 is TGTGCCAGTAGGGAGGGGACAGGACGTTCTGAAGCTTTCTTT.

The chain joins TRBV6-5 to TRBJ1-3; possible D gene TRBD1, 5 bases. The V end lost 11 bases, the J end lost 4 bases, and 18 bases lay between the germline ends. Germline lookup yields CDR1 MNHEY and CDR2 SVGAGI. The CDR3 length is 14 residues. The CDR3 region has the DNA TGTGCCTCCGTGTTGTCGGGGGGAGGAAACACCATATATTTT. The encoded protein is CASVLSGGGNTIYF.